This TCR beta chain is from a study of CD8 T cells in ankylosing spondylitis. Study results and limitations: What appeared characteristic of ankylosing spondylitis blood was a TCR beta motif of eight highly homologous variants. Clones tied to disease were said to be significantly enriched in matched ankylosing spondylitis synovial fluid.

Each CDR3 protein gets one entry after TCRdb re-called the 5' RACE reads with MiXCR. This table holds more than 6,500 distinct CDR3 sequences, more than 7.5% found once. With regard to this clonotype: Its specificity is unknown.

CDR3 length equals 15 residues. The V gene end was trimmed by 6 bases and the J gene end by 0 bases; junction bases not matched to a gene: 5. CDR1 and CDR2 (germline): SGDLS, YYNGEE. V is TRBV9 and J is TRBJ2-1, with 8 positions matching TRBD2. This TCR was recovered from a male donor with ankylosing spondylitis or in good health (not recorded which). Sequencing used blood, either unsorted or a sorted T cell fraction (not recorded which). This CDR3 is CASTRGGGSYNEQFF. As DNA, the CDR3 is TGTGCCAGCACCCGGGGGGGAGGCTCCTACAATGAGCAGTTCTTC.